This T cell receptor beta chain was found in a study of blood T cell repertoires in COVID-19. On the study more broadly: Samples taken during acute and convalescent COVID-19 were collected in the United States, Italy and Spain. PBMCs, B-cell-depleted T cells, or T cells provided the cDNA or gDNA that made up the material.

A word on this clone: Other nucleotide sequences from this sample produce the same CDR3.

Authors' methods: Amplified reference gene primers provided the basis for estimating nucleated cell counts. Assay: immunoSEQ multiplex PCR; the TCRdb copy retains only in-frame clones and omits some. V, J and clone size are taken as reported in that table, and D and trimming were inferred from the DNA itself. Of 130,000 or so clones in the sample, approximately 70% were seen once. CDR3 length: 13 amino acids. Germline values: CDR1 MNHEY, CDR2 SMNVEV (reference sequence). Trimming removed 5 bases from V and 4 bases from J, with 11 bases in between. The J gene is TRBJ2-5, the V gene TRBV27; D gene ambiguous. The source is a woman between 65 and 79 years old with acute or convalescent COVID-19. The sequencing input was peripheral blood. This CDR3 is CASSPRRGETQYF. CDR3 DNA: TGTGCCAGCAGTCCCCGGAGAGGAGAGACCCAGTACTTC.